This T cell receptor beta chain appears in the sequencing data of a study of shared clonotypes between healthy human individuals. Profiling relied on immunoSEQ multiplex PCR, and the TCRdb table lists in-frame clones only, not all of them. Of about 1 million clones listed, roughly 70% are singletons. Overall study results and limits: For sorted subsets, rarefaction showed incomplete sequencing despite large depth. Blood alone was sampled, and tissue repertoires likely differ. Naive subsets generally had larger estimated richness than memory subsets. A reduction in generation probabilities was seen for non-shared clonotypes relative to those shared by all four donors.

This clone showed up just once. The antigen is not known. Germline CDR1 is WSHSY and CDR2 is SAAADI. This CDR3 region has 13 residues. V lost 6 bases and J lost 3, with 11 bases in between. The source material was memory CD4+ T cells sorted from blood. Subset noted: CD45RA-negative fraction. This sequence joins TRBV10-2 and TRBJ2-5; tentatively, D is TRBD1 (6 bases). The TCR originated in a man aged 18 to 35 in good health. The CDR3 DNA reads TGCGCCAGCAGCTATCAGGGGAAAGAGACCCAGTACTTC. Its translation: CASSYQGKETQYF.